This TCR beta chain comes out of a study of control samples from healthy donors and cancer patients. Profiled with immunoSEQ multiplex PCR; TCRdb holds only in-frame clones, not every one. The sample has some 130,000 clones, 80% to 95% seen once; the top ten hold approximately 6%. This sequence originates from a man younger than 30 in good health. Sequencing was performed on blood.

CDR3 region: CASSARVRTDTQYF. The CDR3 region has the DNA TGTGCCAGTAGTGCTCGGGTCCGCACAGATACGCAGTATTTT. The rearrangement joins TRBV19 to TRBJ2-3; D ambiguous. CDR1 is LNHDA and CDR2 is SQIVND in the germline V gene (reference sequence). V was trimmed by 5 bases and J by 1 base, leaving 10 bases between them. The CDR3 length is 14 residues.